This T cell receptor beta chain was captured by sequencing in a study of shared clonotypes between healthy human individuals. The overall study: Per donor, three plates held CD4 naive cells, three held CD4 memory, two held CD8 naive and one held CD8 memory.

Trimming took 8 bases from V and 0 from J, leaving 8 bases between them. Germline assignment: CDR1 LNHDA and CDR2 SQIVND (reference sequence). The CDR3 consists of 13 residues. Assay: immunoSEQ multiplex PCR; the TCRdb copy retains only in-frame clones and omits some. The repertoire holds approximately 2.4 million clones, approximately 96% seen once, with roughly 0.13% in the top ten. J is TRBJ1-3 and V is TRBV19; D is undetermined. The material sequenced was naive CD4+ T cells sorted from blood. Subset given: CD45RA+ positively selected. The origin of this receptor is a young man in good health. DNA of the CDR3: TGTGCCAGTGACGGATACTCTGGAAACACCATATATTTT. Its translation is CASDGYSGNTIYF. Complete variable domain (other parts from reference TRBV19 and TRBJ1-3): DGGITQSPKYLFRKEGQNVTLSCEQNLNHDAMYWYRQDPGQGLRLIYYSQIVNDFQKGDIAEGYSVSREKKESFPLTVTSAQKNPTAFYLCASDGYSGNTIYFGEGSWLTVV.